The 3 T cell receptor beta chains below all came from one sample that was sequenced in a study of OX40 agonist ivuxolimab in advanced cancers. Some clones are missing from TCRdb's copy, which holds only in-frame ones; the method was immunoSEQ multiplex PCR. The repertoire holds around 82,000 clones, with roughly 89% as singletons. The sample here was CD4+ or CD8+ T cells sorted from blood, taken in a trial of the OX40 agonist ivuxolimab. The receptors stem from an adult with an advanced solid tumor such as melanoma, head and neck, liver or kidney cancer.

The chain carries TRBV4-1 and TRBJ2-1; 12 nucleotides match TRBD2. The CDR3 is made up of 15 amino acids. CDR1 MGHRA and CDR2 YSYEKL come from the germline V gene. V dropped 1 base and J dropped 5; count of bases not matched to a gene: 0. CDR3 in amino acids: CASSQGLAGDNEQFF. The CDR3 bases are TGCGCCAGCAGCCAAGGACTAGCGGGAGACAATGAGCAGTTCTTC.

The J gene is TRBJ2-1, the V gene TRBV30; weak D call: TRBD1 (5 bases). The CDR3 is made up of 14 amino acids. Germline V gene sequence: CDR1 GTSNPN, CDR2 SVGIG (reference sequence). Trimming took 0 bases from V and 6 from J, leaving 12 bases between them. CDR3 nucleotide sequence: TGTGCCTGGAGTGTTGGCCAAGGGGTCAATGAGCAGTTCTTC. As protein: CAWSVGQGVNEQFF.

The chain uses TRBV30 and TRBJ1-1, with unresolved D. Germline V gene lookup returns CDR1 GTSNPN and CDR2 SVGIG (reference sequence). This CDR3 comprises 12 residues. Trimming shortened V by 7 bases and J by 0 bases, and 9 bases separated the two germline ends. The CDR3 here is CAFSRLNTEAFF. The CDR3 DNA sequence: TGTGCCTTCTCTAGATTGAACACTGAAGCTTTCTTT. Based on the CDR3 plus reference TRBV30 and TRBJ1-1, the full variable domain is SQTIHQWPATLVQPVGSPLSLECTVEGTSNPNLYWYRQAAGRGLQLLFYSVGIGQISSEVPQNLSASRPQDRQFILSSKKLLLSDSGFYLCAFSRLNTEAFFGQGTRLTVV.